Presented here are 19 T cell receptor beta chains from one specimen sequenced in a study of beta chain features in type 1 diabetes. Points from the study as a whole: Type 1 diabetes patients had TCRB CDR3s that were shorter (moderately but significantly so) in all four CD4+ subsets.

cDNA synthesis used the whole RNA isolate, giving expressed TCRB sequences. Clones were read by immunoSEQ multiplex PCR, and TCRdb kept only the in-frame ones, dropping some. The table lists 630,000 or so clones, roughly 13% of them singletons. These TCRs are of unknown antigen specificity. Sequencing input: naive CD4+ T cells from blood. These receptors were obtained from a man aged 18 to 30 with type 1 diabetes.

This chain links TRBV5-1 with TRBJ2-6; D not resolved. V was cut by 1 base and J by 2 bases, with 7 bases left in between. Germline lookup yields CDR1 SGHRS and CDR2 YFSETQ. This CDR3 is built from 15 residues. The CDR3 sequence: CASSLFGAGANVLTF. The CDR3 region has the DNA TGCGCCAGCAGCTTGTTTGGGGCTGGGGCCAACGTCCTGACTTTC.

Only a few counts were recorded for this clone. CDR3 nucleotides: TGTGCCAGCAGCTTGCATGATGTAGGTAATCAGCCCCAGCATTTT. Its protein is CASSLHDVGNQPQHF. The chain recombines TRBV7-8 with TRBJ1-5; D not certain. Trimming cost V 3 bases and J 4 bases, with 13 bases left between them. This CDR3 has 15 amino acids. The germline gives CDR1 SGHVS, CDR2 FQNEAQ.

This clone appeared a few times. The same CDR3 also results from other DNA sequences found in this sample. V usage is TRBV7-9 and J usage is TRBJ1-1; weak D call: TRBD1 (6 bases). The ends were cut back, 2 bases at V and 1 base at J, with 8 bases in the middle. CDR3 length equals 14 residues. The germline CDR1 and CDR2 sequences are SEHNR and FQNEAQ (reference sequence). The CDR3 sequence: CASSLQGRNTEAFF. In nucleotides, the CDR3 is TGTGCCAGCAGCTTACAGGGGAGGAACACTGAAGCTTTCTTT.

The genes are TRBV7-2 and TRBJ2-7; 9 bases line up with TRBD1. The CDR3 extends over 17 amino acids. Losses at the gene ends were 5 bases for V and 2 bases for J; bases not matched to a gene: 13. The germline V gene has CDR1 SGHTA and CDR2 FQGNSA. As DNA, the CDR3 is TGTGCCAGCAGCCGTTTCACCGGGACAGGGCAGGCCTACGAGCAGTACTTC. It specifies CASSRFTGTGQAYEQYF.

A note on this clone: Within the sample, other DNA sequences also encode this same CDR3. The chain has TRBV20-1 and TRBJ2-7, with D unresolved. Germline V gives CDR1 DFQATT, CDR2 SNEGSKA (reference sequence). V was shortened by 0 bases and J by 1 base, with 1 base between the two germline ends. The CDR3 sequence is 11 residues long. CDR3 in amino acids: CSARESYEQYF. Written as DNA, the CDR3 is TGCAGTGCTAGAGAATCCTACGAGCAGTACTTC.

This chain links TRBV28 with TRBJ2-1; 8 positions agree with TRBD1. Looked up from germline, CDR1 is MDHEN and CDR2 is SYDVKM. This CDR3 has 16 residues. J lost 0 bases, V lost 6 bases, and 7 bases had no gene match. In DNA, the CDR3 is TGTGCCAGCAGCAACGACAGGGGCAGCTCCTACAATGAGCAGTTCTTC. Translation gives CASSNDRGSSYNEQFF.

A remark on this clone: One end of the junction does not line up with germline, which may come from a read error. The genes are TRBV7-7 and TRBJ2-3; the D gene is possibly TRBD2 (6 bases). Germline V CDR1 and CDR2: SSHAT, FNYEAQ (reference sequence). The CDR3 sequence is 14 residues long. In DNA, the CDR3 is TGTGCTAGCAGCGTTGGGACTAGCACAGATACGCAGTATTTT. Translated, it gives CASSVGTSTDTQYF.

The genes are TRBV30 and TRBJ2-7, with 9 bases matching TRBD2. The V and J ends lost 4 bases and 5 bases, in that order; junction bases with no gene match: 12. There are 15 residues in the CDR3. Germline V lookup: CDR1 GTSNPN, CDR2 SVGIG (reference sequence). The CDR3, as DNA: TGTGCCTGGATCCCCACCGGACTAGCGTCGGACGAGCAGTACTTC. This sequence encodes CAWIPTGLASDEQYF. The full variable domain, its missing parts supplied by reference TRBV30 and TRBJ2-7, is SQTIHQWPATLVQPVGSPLSLECTVEGTSNPNLYWYRQAAGRGLQLLFYSVGIGQISSEVPQNLSASRPQDRQFILSSKKLLLSDSGFYLCAWIPTGLASDEQYFGPGTRLTVT.

This clone was seen only a few times. The chain is built from TRBV7-2 and TRBJ2-4, with D perhaps matching TRBD2 (6 bases). This CDR3 region has 14 residues. Germline CDR1 is SGHTA and CDR2 is FQGNSA. V lost 4 bases, J lost 4 bases, and 11 bases lay in between. The CDR3 loop reads CASSSGTVKNIQYF. The CDR3 nucleotides are TGTGCCAGCAGCTCCGGGACTGTAAAAAACATTCAGTACTTC.

DNA for the CDR3: TGTGCCAGCAGTCAGACGACAGGGTTCACTGAAGCTTTCTTT. Protein product: CASSQTTGFTEAFF. The rearrangement uses TRBV6-5 and TRBJ1-1; 7 bases are a match to TRBD1. This CDR3 has 14 residues. V shed 5 bases, J shed 4 bases, and the junction held 7 bases outside the gene matches. Germline CDR1 reads MNHEY; CDR2 reads SVGAGI.

This clone was detected only a few times. Other DNA variants within this sample encode the same CDR3. This chain connects TRBV5-6 to TRBJ2-5; D gene unclear. Trimming removed 1 base at V and 1 base at J, with 8 bases between. This CDR3 contains 14 residues. Per germline, CDR1 SGHDT and CDR2 YYEEEE. The CDR3 DNA follows: TGTGCCAGCAGCTTGAAGGGCCTCCAAGAGACCCAGTACTTC. Amino acid sequence: CASSLKGLQETQYF.

This clone showed up just a few times. This rearrangement joins TRBV5-4 to TRBJ2-4, with D unclear. Germline V lookup: CDR1 SGHNT, CDR2 YYREEE (reference sequence). With 3 bases removed from V and 0 bases from J, the gap between germline ends came to 7 bases. The CDR3 has 14 amino acids. The DNA of the CDR3 is TGTGCCAGCAGCTCAGGACCAGCCAAAAACATTCAGTACTTC. This encodes CASSSGPAKNIQYF.

This clone was observed a few times. V gene TRBV30 combines with J gene TRBJ2-3; TRBD1 matches 7 bases. This CDR3 is 15 amino acids long. Germline assignment: CDR1 GTSNPN and CDR2 SVGIG (reference sequence). J gave up 1 base and V 3 bases, and 7 bases lay outside the gene matches. CDR3 loop: CAWSSWDSRTDTQYF. In DNA, the CDR3 is TGTGCCTGGAGCTCCTGGGACAGCCGCACAGATACGCAGTATTTT.

The V gene is TRBV30, the J gene TRBJ2-3; no clear D. Trimming stripped 2 bases from V and 1 base from J, with 7 bases between. Per germline, CDR1 GTSNPN and CDR2 SVGIG (reference sequence). CDR3 size: 13 residues. This chain's CDR3 is CAWSKGGTDTQYF. DNA for the CDR3: TGTGCCTGGAGTAAGGGCGGCACAGATACGCAGTATTTT.

The chain combines TRBV10-3 with TRBJ2-3, with TRBD1 identical over 9 bases. Looked up from germline, CDR1 is ENHRY and CDR2 is SYGVKD. This CDR3 comprises 16 residues. The trim removed 5 bases at V and 2 bases at J, leaving 8 bases unmatched. The CDR3 reads CAISSARDRATDTQYF. CDR3 in DNA: TGTGCCATCAGTTCGGCCCGGGACAGGGCCACAGATACGCAGTATTTT.

This clone appeared a few times. V is TRBV10-3 and J is TRBJ1-1; D is possibly TRBD1 (5 bases). The CDR3 consists of 14 residues. Germline-derived CDR1 and CDR2 are ENHRY and SYGVKD. V was cut by 4 bases and J by 2 bases, with 11 bases left in between. CDR3 protein: CAISGTNSNTEAFF. CDR3 sequence (DNA): TGTGCCATCAGTGGGACAAATTCAAACACTGAAGCTTTCTTT.

The chain recombines TRBV4-3 with TRBJ2-5; D might be TRBD2 (5 bases). Judging by the DNA end, TRBJ2-7 fits better; the J call may be wrong. There are 14 residues in the CDR3. Germline CDR1 LGHNA, CDR2 YSLEER. The chain's CDR3 is CASSQAARDYEQYF. The CDR3 nucleotides are TGCGCCAGCAGCCAGGCAGCGAGGGACTACGAGCAGTACTTC.

This clone has a handful of counts. The chain has TRBV29-1 and TRBJ2-7; 11 bases line up with TRBD2. Trimming at V came to 4 bases and at J to 4 bases, leaving 3 bases not matched to a gene. Germline V gene lookup returns CDR1 SQVTM and CDR2 ANQGSEA. The CDR3 is made up of 13 amino acids. The CDR3, as DNA: TGCAGCGTTGTGGCTAGCGGGAGGTACGAGCAGTACTTC. Amino acid sequence: CSVVASGRYEQYF.

The rearrangement joins TRBV11-1 to TRBJ1-1, with D unclear. In germline, CDR1 is SGHAT, CDR2 FQDESV (reference sequence). This CDR3 comprises 13 residues. V lost 3 bases to trimming and J lost 3 bases, with 8 bases between them. CDR3 region: CASSLKWDTEAFF. The CDR3 bases are TGTGCCAGCAGCTTGAAGTGGGACACTGAAGCTTTCTTT.